This T cell receptor beta chain was obtained from a study of OX40 agonist ivuxolimab in advanced cancers. General observations from the study: Among patients with partial responses at 0.1-3.0 mg/kg, clonal expansion was among the lowest.

CDR1 and CDR2 from the germline V gene are KGHSH and LQKENI. V gave up 3 bases and J gave up 0 bases, with 18 bases separating them. The CDR3 covers 18 residues. Points on this clone: Its antigen is not known.

This table comes from immunoSEQ multiplex PCR, and its TCRdb copy is limited to in-frame clones, with some not included. The repertoire consists of about 52,000 clones, with around 85% occurring once and the leading ten covering more than 13%. This TCR was sampled from an adult with an advanced solid tumor such as melanoma, head and neck, liver or kidney cancer. The sample in question was CD4+ or CD8+ T cells sorted from blood, obtained in a trial of the OX40 agonist ivuxolimab. The genes are TRBV18 and TRBJ2-4; D is perhaps TRBD1 (6 bases). The CDR3 here is CASSPAYPWTEAKNIQYF. In DNA, the CDR3 is TGTGCCAGCTCACCCGCTTACCCTTGGACAGAAGCCAAAAACATTCAGTACTTC.